These 18 T cell receptor beta chains were all obtained from the same sample, sequenced in a study of shared clonotypes between healthy human individuals. This table comes from immunoSEQ multiplex PCR, and its TCRdb copy is limited to in-frame clones, with some not included. The sample yields about 2.3 million clones, about nine tenths seen once. Input material: naive CD4+ T cells from PBMCs. Subset reported: CD45RA+ positively selected. These receptors all stem from a man between 18 and 35 years old in good health. Some clones in this sample may be carry-over from other donors' samples.

Here the CDR3 reads CASSYGSPGDGYTF. The CDR3 nucleotides are TGCGCCAGCAGCTACGGGTCCCCGGGCGATGGCTACACCTTC. This chain links TRBV5-1 with TRBJ1-2; D not resolved. Germline CDR1 is SGHRS and CDR2 is YFSETQ. V shed 3 bases and J shed 6 bases, with 15 bases lying between them. This CDR3 has 14 residues.

The rearrangement joins TRBV7-9 to TRBJ2-1; tentative D call: TRBD2 (6 bases). Looked up from germline, CDR1 is SEHNR and CDR2 is FQNEAQ (reference sequence). This CDR3 is built from 15 residues. Trimming removed 5 bases at V and 6 bases at J, with 17 bases between. The CDR3 sequence is CASSPGPQEGNEQFF. The CDR3 DNA reads as TGTGCCAGCAGCCCCGGGCCCCAGGAGGGCAATGAGCAGTTCTTC.

This clone was seen only once. The same CDR3 also results from other DNA sequences found in this sample. V and J are TRBV18 and TRBJ2-5; D not certain. CDR3 size: 13 residues. Trimming shortened V by 0 bases and J by 4 bases, and 6 bases separated the two germline ends. Germline CDR1 is KGHSH and CDR2 is LQKENI. The CDR3 nucleotides read TGTGCCAGCTCACCACCAGCCATAGAGACCCAGTACTTC. Residues: CASSPPAIETQYF.

The chain combines TRBV10-1 with TRBJ1-5, with a weak D call TRBD1 (6 bases). V lost 6 bases to trimming and J lost 6 bases, with 15 bases between them. Looked up from germline, CDR1 is WNHNN and CDR2 is SYGVQD (reference sequence). The CDR3 loop spans 14 amino acids. This chain's CDR3 is CASRLVGGPQPQHF. CDR3 nucleotides: TGCGCCAGCAGATTGGTGGGGGGCCCTCAGCCCCAGCATTTT.

This clone was recorded a few times. The rearrangement links TRBV5-1 to TRBJ1-1, with D possibly matching TRBD1 (6 bases). Trimming took 5 bases from V and 0 from J, leaving 20 bases between them. CDR1 is SGHRS, CDR2 YFSETQ, per germline. This CDR3 spans 17 amino acids. CDR3 loop: CASRPGGTGAMNTEAFF. Written as DNA, the CDR3 is TGCGCCAGCAGACCGGGAGGGACGGGGGCAATGAACACTGAAGCTTTCTTT.

J is TRBJ1-5 and V is TRBV5-6, with a possible D match to TRBD1 (5 bases). Per the germline V gene, CDR1 is SGHDT and CDR2 is YYEEEE. V gave up 0 bases and J gave up 4 bases, with 11 bases separating them. The CDR3 is made up of 15 amino acids. The CDR3 protein is CASSLGQGLNQPQHF. CDR3 nucleotides: TGTGCCAGCAGCTTGGGGCAGGGCTTAAATCAGCCCCAGCATTTT.

Concerning this clone itself: Other DNA sequences in this specimen translate into the identical CDR3. The rearrangement joins TRBV6-1 to TRBJ2-3; D not certain. Germline loops: CDR1 MNHNS, CDR2 SASEGT. This CDR3 is built from 14 residues. V gave up 0 bases and J gave up 0 bases, with 4 bases separating them. CDR3 sequence: CASSEADSTDTQYF. CDR3 sequence (DNA): TGTGCCAGCAGTGAAGCTGACAGCACAGATACGCAGTATTTT.

The V and J genes are TRBV18 and TRBJ2-7; TRBD2 matches 8 bases. Germline assignment: CDR1 KGHSH and CDR2 LQKENI. V shed 1 base and J 1 base; nucleotides not matched to a gene: 3. The CDR3 has 15 residues. The CDR3 nucleotides read TGTGCCAGCTCACCACAGGTAGCGGGGTCCTACGAGCAGTACTTC. This translates into CASSPQVAGSYEQYF.

This clone was observed a single time. The chain combines TRBV28 with TRBJ2-1, with 7 bases fitting TRBD1. Germline values: CDR1 MDHEN, CDR2 SYDVKM. Trimming cost V 4 bases and J 6 bases; bases outside gene matches: 12. The CDR3 is 16 amino acids. CDR3 bases: TGTGCCAGCAGTTCCCCCATCGGAAGGGGGCTCAATGAGCAGTTCTTC. It codes for CASSSPIGRGLNEQFF.

On this clone itself: Other DNA sequences in the same sample also yield this CDR3. The rearrangement links TRBV7-3 to TRBJ2-2; 8 bases agree with TRBD1. With 5 bases clipped from V and 2 bases from J, the junction kept 7 bases outside the gene matches. CDR3 length: 16 amino acids. Germline assignment: CDR1 SGHTA and CDR2 FQGTGA. The CDR3 nucleotides are TGTGCCAGCAGCCTCGTCGGACAGGGCAACACCGGGGAGCTGTTTTTT. Encoded protein: CASSLVGQGNTGELFF. Filled out from reference TRBV7-3 and TRBJ2-2, the complete variable domain reads GAGVSQTPSNKVTEKGKYVELRCDPISGHTALYWYRQSLGQGPEFLIYFQGTGAADDSGLPNDRFFAVRPEGSVSTLKIQRTERGDSAVYLCASSLVGQGNTGELFFGEGSRLTVL.

The table lists this clone with a count of one. The chain links TRBV30 to TRBJ2-2, with D perhaps matching TRBD2 (6 bases). Deletions cut 1 base from V and 5 bases from J, with 23 bases between. The CDR3 is made up of 18 amino acids. In germline, CDR1 is GTSNPN, CDR2 SVGIG (reference sequence). The CDR3 reads CAWSGFSLAAEGTGELFF. CDR3 nucleotide sequence: TGTGCCTGGAGTGGTTTTAGTTTAGCGGCAGAGGGGACCGGGGAGCTGTTTTTT.

This sequence joins TRBV10-3 and TRBJ2-7; 9 nucleotides align to TRBD1. Germline trimming cut 4 bases from V and 4 bases from J; bases unmatched to any gene: 5. CDR3 size: 14 residues. Germline V CDR1 and CDR2: ENHRY, SYGVKD. The DNA of the CDR3 is TGTGCCATCAGTGGTGGGACAGGGTTATACGAGCAGTACTTC. Translating it yields CAISGGTGLYEQYF.

This chain links TRBV19 with TRBJ1-2, with D perhaps matching TRBD1 (6 bases). The CDR3 extends over 12 amino acids. The V end lost 6 bases, the J end lost 8 bases, and 13 bases lay between the germline ends. Germline CDR1 reads LNHDA; CDR2 reads SQIVND (reference sequence). The CDR3 sequence: CASRGGRKGYTF. CDR3 coding DNA: TGTGCCAGTAGAGGGGGTCGAAAAGGCTACACCTTC.

This chain connects TRBV7-9 to TRBJ2-7; 7 positions match TRBD1. This CDR3 comprises 13 residues. Germline-derived CDR1 and CDR2 are SEHNR and FQNEAQ (reference sequence). Losses at the gene ends were 5 bases for V and 2 bases for J; bases not matched to a gene: 3. CDR3 amino acids: CASSDRVTYEQYF. DNA of the CDR3: TGTGCCAGCAGCGACAGGGTAACCTACGAGCAGTACTTC.

The chain carries TRBV2 and TRBJ1-4, with D hard to call. Germline CDR1 SNHLY, CDR2 FYNNEI. Trimming took 3 bases from V and 8 from J, leaving 10 bases between them. This CDR3 region has 13 residues. CDR3 nucleotides: TGTGCCAGCAGTGACAACCCGGTCGAAAAACTGTTTTTT. Translation: CASSDNPVEKLFF.

This chain uses TRBV7-9 with TRBJ1-2; the match to TRBD1 covers 8 bases. With V trimmed by 5 bases and J by 7 bases, 9 bases remained unmatched. CDR1 is SEHNR and CDR2 is FQNEAQ in the germline V gene (reference sequence). The CDR3 has 14 amino acids. The chain's CDR3 is CASSRVQGAPGYTF. CDR3 nucleotide sequence: TGTGCCAGCAGCAGAGTTCAGGGGGCGCCTGGCTACACCTTC.

The chain couples TRBV28 to TRBJ1-4, with D hard to call. This CDR3 contains 17 residues. V lost 7 bases to trimming and J lost 6 bases, with 24 bases between them. Germline V gene sequence: CDR1 MDHEN, CDR2 SYDVKM. CDR3 coding DNA: TGTGCCAGCACCCCGCGTCCCGGGTATTATGGAGATGAAAAACTGTTTTTT. Its translation is CASTPRPGYYGDEKLFF.

This clone was observed once. This chain joins TRBV9 and TRBJ2-2; D may be TRBD1 (5 bases). Germline-derived CDR1 and CDR2 are SGDLS and YYNGEE. V was pared by 4 bases and J by 4 bases, with 14 bases between. CDR3 length: 15 amino acids. CDR3 DNA: TGTGCCAGCAGCAAAGACAGTCACCTCACCGGGGAGCTGTTTTTT. It codes for CASSKDSHLTGELFF.